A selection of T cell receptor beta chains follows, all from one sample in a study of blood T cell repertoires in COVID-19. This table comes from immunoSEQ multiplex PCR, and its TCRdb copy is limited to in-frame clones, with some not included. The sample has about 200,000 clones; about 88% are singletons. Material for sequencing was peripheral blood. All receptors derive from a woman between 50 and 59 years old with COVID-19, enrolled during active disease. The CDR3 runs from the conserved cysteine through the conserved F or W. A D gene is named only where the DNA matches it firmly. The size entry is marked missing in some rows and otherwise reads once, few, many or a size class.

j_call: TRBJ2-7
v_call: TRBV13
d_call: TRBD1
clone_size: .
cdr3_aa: CASSLRRAGGSEQYF
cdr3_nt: TGTGCCAGCAGCTTACGGCGCGCAGGGGGCTCCGAGCAGTACTTC

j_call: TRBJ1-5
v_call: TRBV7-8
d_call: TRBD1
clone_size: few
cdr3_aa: CASSLARTGFQPQHF
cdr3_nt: TGTGCCAGCAGCTTAGCGAGGACAGGATTTCAGCCCCAGCATTTT

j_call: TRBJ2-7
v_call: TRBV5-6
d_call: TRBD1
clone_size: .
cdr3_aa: CASSLLDRLKYF
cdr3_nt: TGTGCCAGCAGCTTGCTGGACAGGCTCAAGTACTTC

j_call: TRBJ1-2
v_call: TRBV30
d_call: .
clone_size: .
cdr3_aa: CAWKTGFYGYTF
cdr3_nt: TGTGCCTGGAAAACAGGATTCTATGGCTACACCTTC

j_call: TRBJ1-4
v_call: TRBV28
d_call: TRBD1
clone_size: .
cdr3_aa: CASSVYRGRSNEKLFF
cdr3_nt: TGTGCCAGCTCAGTTTACAGGGGGCGCTCTAATGAAAAACTGTTTTTT

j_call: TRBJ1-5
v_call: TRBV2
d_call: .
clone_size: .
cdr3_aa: CASGAQGRQPQHF
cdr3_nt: TGTGCCAGCGGGGCCCAGGGGCGACAGCCCCAGCATTTT

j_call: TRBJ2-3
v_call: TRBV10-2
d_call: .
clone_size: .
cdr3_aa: CASSVGGARTDTQYF
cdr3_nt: TGCGCCAGCAGTGTTGGAGGGGCTCGCACAGATACGCAGTATTTT

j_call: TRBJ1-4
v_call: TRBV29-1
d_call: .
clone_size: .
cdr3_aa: CSVPGALGEKLFF
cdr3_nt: TGCAGCGTTCCAGGGGCGCTAGGTGAAAAACTGTTTTTT

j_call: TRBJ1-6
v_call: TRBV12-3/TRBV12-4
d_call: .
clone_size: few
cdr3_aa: CASKEGINSPLHF
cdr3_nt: TGTGCCAGCAAGGAGGGGATTAATTCACCCCTCCACTTT

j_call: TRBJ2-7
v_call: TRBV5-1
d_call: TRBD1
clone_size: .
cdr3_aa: CASSFDRVGDEQYF
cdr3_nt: TGCGCCAGCAGCTTTGACAGGGTAGGGGACGAGCAGTACTTC

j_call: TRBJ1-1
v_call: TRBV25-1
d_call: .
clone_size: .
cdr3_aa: CASRSGVLTEAFF
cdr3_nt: TGTGCCAGCAGATCAGGGGTACTCACTGAAGCTTTCTTT

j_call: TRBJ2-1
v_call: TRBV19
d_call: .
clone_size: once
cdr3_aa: CASSINRGEQFF
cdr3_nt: TGTGCCAGTAGTATTAATAGGGGTGAGCAGTTCTTC

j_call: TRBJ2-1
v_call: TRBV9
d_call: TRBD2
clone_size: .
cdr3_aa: CASSVSSGDYNEQFF
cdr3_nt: TGTGCCAGCAGCGTATCTAGCGGGGACTACAATGAGCAGTTCTTC

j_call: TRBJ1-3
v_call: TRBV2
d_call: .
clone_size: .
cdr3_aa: CASRELTILPSGNTIYF
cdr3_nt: TGTGCCAGCAGAGAACTGACAATTTTACCCTCTGGAAACACCATATATTTT

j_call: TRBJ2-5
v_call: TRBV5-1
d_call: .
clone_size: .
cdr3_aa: CASSLEPPTGSQETQYF
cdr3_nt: TGCGCCAGCAGCTTGGAGCCCCCAACAGGATCCCAAGAGACCCAGTACTTC

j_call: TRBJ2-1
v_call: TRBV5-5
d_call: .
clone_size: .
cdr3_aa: CASSLGGRGSYNEQFF
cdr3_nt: TGTGCCAGCAGCTTGGGAGGCAGGGGCTCCTACAATGAGCAGTTCTTC

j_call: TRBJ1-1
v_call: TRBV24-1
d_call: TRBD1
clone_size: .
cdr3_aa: CATSDAGQGNTEAFF
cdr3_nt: TGTGCCACCAGTGATGCCGGACAGGGAAACACTGAAGCTTTCTTT

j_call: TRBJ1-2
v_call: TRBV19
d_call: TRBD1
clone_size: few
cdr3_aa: CATQTGTLGYTF
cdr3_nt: TGTGCCACTCAGACAGGGACGTTGGGCTACACCTTC

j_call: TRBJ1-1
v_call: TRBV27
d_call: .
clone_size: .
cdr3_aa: CASSLSGRGRTEAFF
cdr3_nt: TGTGCCAGCAGTTTATCCGGGCGGGGGAGAACTGAAGCTTTCTTT

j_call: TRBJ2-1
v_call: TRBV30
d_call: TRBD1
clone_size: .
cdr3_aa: CAWNRGTDVRSYNEQFF
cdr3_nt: TGTGCCTGGAACAGGGGGACGGACGTACGCTCCTACAATGAGCAGTTCTTC

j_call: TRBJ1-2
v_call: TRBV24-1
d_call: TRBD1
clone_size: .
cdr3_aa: CATSEAGTGVGYTF
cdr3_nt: TGTGCCACCAGTGAAGCCGGGACAGGGGTTGGCTACACCTTC

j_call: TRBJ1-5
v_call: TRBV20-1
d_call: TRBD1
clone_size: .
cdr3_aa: CSASGTDSSNQPQHF
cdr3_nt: TGCAGTGCTAGTGGGACAGACTCTAGCAATCAGCCCCAGCATTTT

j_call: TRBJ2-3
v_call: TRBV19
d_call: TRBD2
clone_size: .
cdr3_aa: CASSTYRLAGPQGIDTQYF
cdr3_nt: TGTGCCAGTAGTACATACAGACTAGCGGGGCCCCAGGGTATAGATACGCAGTATTTT

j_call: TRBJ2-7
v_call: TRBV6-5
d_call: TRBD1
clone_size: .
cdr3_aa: CASSLGRGYEQYF
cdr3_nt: TGTGCCAGCAGTTTGGGCAGGGGGTACGAGCAGTACTTC

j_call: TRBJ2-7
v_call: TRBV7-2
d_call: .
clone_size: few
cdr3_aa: CASSVQLAYEQYF
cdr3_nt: TGTGCCAGCAGCGTCCAACTCGCCTACGAGCAGTACTTC

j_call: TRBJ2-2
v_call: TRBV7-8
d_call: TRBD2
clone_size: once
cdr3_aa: CASSSGGRSGELFF
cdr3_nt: TGTGCCAGCAGCTCGGGGGGGCGAAGCGGGGAGCTGTTTTTT

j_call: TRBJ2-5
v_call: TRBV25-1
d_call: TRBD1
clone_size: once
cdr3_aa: CASSGIRQGLAETQYF
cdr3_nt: TGTGCCAGCAGTGGGATAAGACAGGGTTTGGCGGAGACCCAGTACTTC

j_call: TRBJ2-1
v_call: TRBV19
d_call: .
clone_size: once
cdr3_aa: CAISPGGLYNEQFF
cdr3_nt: TGTGCCATATCCCCGGGCGGGTTGTACAATGAGCAGTTCTTC

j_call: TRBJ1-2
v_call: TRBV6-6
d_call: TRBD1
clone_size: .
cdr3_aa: CASSFFSSRQGQGYTF
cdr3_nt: TGTGCCAGCAGTTTTTTCTCTTCTCGACAGGGGCAAGGCTACACCTTC

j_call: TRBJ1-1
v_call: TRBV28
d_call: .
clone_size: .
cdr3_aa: CASSLSVYTEAFF
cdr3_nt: TGTGCCAGCAGTCTCTCAGTGTACACTGAAGCTTTCTTT

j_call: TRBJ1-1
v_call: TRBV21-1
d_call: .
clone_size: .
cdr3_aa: CASSLRTPGHFGKNTEAFF
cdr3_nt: TGTGCCAGCAGCCTTCGGACGCCAGGACACTTCGGAAAGAACACTGAAGCTTTCTTT

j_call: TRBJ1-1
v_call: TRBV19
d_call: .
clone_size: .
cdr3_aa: CASRTASEAFF
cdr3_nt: TGTGCCAGTAGGACAGCTTCTGAAGCTTTCTTT

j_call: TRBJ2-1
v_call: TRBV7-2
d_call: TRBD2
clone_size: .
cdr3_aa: CASSPVKSGGLFF
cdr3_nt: TGTGCCAGCAGCCCCGTAAAAAGCGGGGGGTTGTTCTTC

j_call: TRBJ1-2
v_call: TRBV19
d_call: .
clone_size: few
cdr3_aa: CASRGDYGYTF
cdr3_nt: TGTGCCAGTAGAGGGGACTATGGCTACACCTTC

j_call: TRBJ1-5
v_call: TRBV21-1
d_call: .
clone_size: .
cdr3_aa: CASSESRGTQHF
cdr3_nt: TGTGCCAGCAGCGAATCAAGGGGGACCCAGCATTTT

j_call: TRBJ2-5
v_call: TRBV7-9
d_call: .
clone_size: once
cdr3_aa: CASSSPARRETQYF
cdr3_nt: TGTGCCAGCAGCTCCCCCGCCCGGAGGGAGACCCAGTACTTC

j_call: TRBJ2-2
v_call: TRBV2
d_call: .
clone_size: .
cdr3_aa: CASNGQGKASNTGELFF
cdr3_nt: TGTGCCAGCAATGGGCAGGGGAAAGCCTCGAACACCGGGGAGCTGTTTTTT

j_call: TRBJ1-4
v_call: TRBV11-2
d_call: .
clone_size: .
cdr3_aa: CASSPGTREKLFF
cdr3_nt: TGTGCCAGCAGCCCAGGAACGAGAGAAAAACTGTTTTTT

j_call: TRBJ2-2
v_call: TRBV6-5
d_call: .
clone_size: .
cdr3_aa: CASRRAVQYPGELFF
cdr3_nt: TGTGCCAGCAGACGAGCTGTACAGTATCCCGGGGAGCTGTTTTTT

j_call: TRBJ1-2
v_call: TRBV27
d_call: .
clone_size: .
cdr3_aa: CASTMKYGDGYTF
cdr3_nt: TGTGCCAGCACTATGAAGTACGGGGATGGCTACACCTTC

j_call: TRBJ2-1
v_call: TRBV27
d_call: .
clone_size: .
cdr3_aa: CASSAINSYNEQFF
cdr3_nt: TGTGCCAGCAGCGCTATAAACTCCTACAATGAGCAGTTCTTC

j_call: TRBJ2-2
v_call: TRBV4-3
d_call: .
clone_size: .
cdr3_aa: CASSQEAHSTGELFF
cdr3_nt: TGCGCCAGCAGCCAAGAAGCGCACTCCACCGGGGAGCTGTTTTTT

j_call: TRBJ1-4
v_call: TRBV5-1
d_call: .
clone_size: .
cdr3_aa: CASSLGGALATNEKLFF
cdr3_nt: TGCGCCAGCAGCTTGGGCGGAGCCCTAGCGACTAATGAAAAACTGTTTTTT

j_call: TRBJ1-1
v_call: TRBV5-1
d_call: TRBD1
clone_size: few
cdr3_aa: CASSLEGGGTEAFF
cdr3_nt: TGCGCCAGCAGCTTGGAAGGGGGCGGCACTGAAGCTTTCTTT

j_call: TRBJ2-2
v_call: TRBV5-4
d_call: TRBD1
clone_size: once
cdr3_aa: CASSFPGTVNTGELFF
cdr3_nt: TGTGCCAGCAGCTTCCCCGGGACAGTGAACACCGGGGAGCTGTTTTTT

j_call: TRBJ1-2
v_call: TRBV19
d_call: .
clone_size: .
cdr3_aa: CASSIARTAWSGYTF
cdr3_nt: TGTGCCAGTAGTATCGCCCGGACAGCGTGGAGTGGCTACACCTTC

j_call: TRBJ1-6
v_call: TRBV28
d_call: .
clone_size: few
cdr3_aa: CASQGALSPINNSPLHF
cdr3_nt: TGTGCCAGCCAAGGGGCTCTCAGTCCTATCAATAATTCACCCCTCCACTTT

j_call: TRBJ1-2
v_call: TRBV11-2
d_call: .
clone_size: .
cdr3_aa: CASSLTSGRIDYTF
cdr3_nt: TGTGCCAGCAGCTTGACATCTGGGCGAATCGACTACACCTTC

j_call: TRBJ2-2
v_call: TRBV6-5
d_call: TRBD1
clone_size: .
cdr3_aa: CASRSRGPLTGELFF
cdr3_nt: TGTGCCAGCAGGTCCAGGGGGCCGCTCACCGGGGAGCTGTTTTTT

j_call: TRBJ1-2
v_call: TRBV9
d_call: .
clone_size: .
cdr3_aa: CASSEEGGDYGYTF
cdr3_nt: TGTGCCAGCAGCGAGGAAGGGGGTGACTATGGCTACACCTTC